This T cell receptor (beta chain) originates from a study of CD8 T cells in ankylosing spondylitis. The study, taken as a whole, reports: Eight highly homologous variants formed a TCR beta motif that appeared characteristic of ankylosing spondylitis blood.

The CDR3 is made up of 14 amino acids. Germline values: CDR1 SGHTA, CDR2 FQGNSA. V dropped 3 bases and J dropped 4; count of bases not matched to a gene: 4. This clonotype was observed a few times. Its antigen is unidentified. Libraries of TCR beta came from quantitative 5'-RACE with molecular barcodes. TCRdb reanalysed the 5' RACE reads using MiXCR and keeps one entry per CDR3 protein. The sample gives hundreds of thousands of distinct CDR3 sequences, less than 25% of which show up once; under 4% is in the top ten. The chain combines TRBV7-2 with TRBJ2-3; 7 nucleotides line up with TRBD2. The receptor comes from a female donor with ankylosing spondylitis or in good health (not recorded which). Sequencing used blood, either unsorted or a sorted T cell fraction (not recorded which). This CDR3 reads CASSLGGGADTQYF. CDR3 nucleotide sequence: TGTGCCAGCAGCTTGGGGGGAGGGGCAGATACGCAGTATTTT. The full variable domain, rest sourced from reference TRBV7-2 and TRBJ2-3, is GAGVSQSPSNKVTEKGKDVELRCDPISGHTALYWYRQSLGQGLEFLIYFQGNSAPDKSGLPSDRFSAERTGGSVSTLTIQRTQQEDSAVYLCASSLGGGADTQYFGPGTRLTVL.